The 12 T cell receptor beta chains below all came from one sample that was sequenced in a study of healthy donors' naive CD4 and CD8 T cells. Each TCR library used around 500 ng of total RNA and a linear amplification protocol. TCRdb ran MiXCR on the reads and lists one entry per CDR3 protein. The sample shows 200,000 or so distinct CDR3 sequences, under 85% of them seen only once. The sample consisted of naive CD4+ and CD8+ T cells sorted from blood, pooled from several donors. The receptors were gathered from a pool of human donors in good health; the sample pools cells from several healthy donors.

The V call is TRBV19, the J call TRBJ2-1; D is undetermined. Trimming stripped 6 bases from V and 0 bases from J, with 12 bases between. The CDR3 loop spans 15 amino acids. Germline V gene sequence: CDR1 LNHDA, CDR2 SQIVND (reference sequence). The CDR3 sequence is CASSRWAASYNEQFF. The CDR3 DNA reads as TGTGCCAGTAGCCGCTGGGCGGCCTCCTACAATGAGCAGTTCTTC.

The chain joins TRBV7-8 to TRBJ2-1, with D possibly being TRBD2 (6 bases). Trimming pared 0 bases from V and 6 bases from J, leaving 15 bases between. Germline V CDR1 and CDR2: SGHVS, FQNEAQ. This CDR3 is built from 16 residues. The CDR3: CASSLAKGTYFNEQFF. For the CDR3, the DNA is TGTGCCAGCAGCTTAGCGAAGGGGACTTACTTCAATGAGCAGTTCTTC.

The rearrangement links TRBV19 to TRBJ1-1; D is unresolved. Trimming took 3 bases from V and 3 from J, leaving 8 bases between them. This CDR3 region has 13 residues. Germline V gene sequence: CDR1 LNHDA, CDR2 SQIVND (reference sequence). The CDR3, as DNA: TGTGCCAGTAGTATTTGGGAGGACACTGAAGCTTTCTTT. Protein sequence: CASSIWEDTEAFF. Full variable domain (remainder filled in from reference TRBV19 and TRBJ1-1): DGGITQSPKYLFRKEGQNVTLSCEQNLNHDAMYWYRQDPGQGLRLIYYSQIVNDFQKGDIAEGYSVSREKKESFPLTVTSAQKNPTAFYLCASSIWEDTEAFFGQGTRLTVV.

This sequence joins TRBV6-5 and TRBJ2-7; D is undetermined. Germline V gene sequence: CDR1 MNHEY, CDR2 SVGAGI. Between the trimmed V and J ends, which lost 2 bases and 2 bases, there was a span of 10 bases. This CDR3 comprises 14 residues. CDR3 loop: CASSYNSLAYEQYF. The CDR3 DNA is TGTGCCAGCAGTTACAACAGCTTGGCCTACGAGCAGTACTTC.

The chain is built from TRBV6-5 and TRBJ1-3; no reliable D call. CDR3 length equals 14 residues. Trimming took off 4 bases at V and 0 bases at J, with 7 bases between the two ends. The germline CDR1 and CDR2 sequences are MNHEY and SVGAGI. For the CDR3, the DNA is TGTGCCAGCAGTTCACCGAACTCTGGAAACACCATATATTTT. As protein: CASSSPNSGNTIYF.

Notes on this clonotype: A junction boundary mismatches the germline segment, possibly from a read error. This chain uses TRBV29-1 with TRBJ2-7, with unresolved D. Germline V CDR1 and CDR2: SQVTM, ANQGSEA. The CDR3 sequence is 15 residues long. CDR3 sequence: CSVEDRTAATLGLSF. The DNA for the CDR3 is TGCAGCGTTGAAGATAGGACGGCCGCGACTTTGGGCCTATCCTTC.

The chain is built from TRBV19 and TRBJ1-1; D gene uncertain. The V gene lost 8 bases and the J gene lost 7 bases, with 11 bases spanning the gap. Germline CDR1 and CDR2: LNHDA and SQIVND (reference sequence). There are 11 residues in the CDR3. The CDR3 sequence: CASSQAGEAFF. Written as DNA, the CDR3 is TGTGCCAGTTCGCAGGCCGGTGAAGCTTTCTTT.

This chain connects TRBV30 to TRBJ1-2; D not resolved. V was shortened by 1 base and J by 5 bases, with 14 bases between the two germline ends. CDR1 GTSNPN and CDR2 SVGIG come from the germline V gene (reference sequence). The length of the CDR3 is 14 residues. The CDR3 nucleotides read TGTGCCTGGAGTGCCGGGTCGCCTGAGTATGGCTACACCTTC. Its protein product is CAWSAGSPEYGYTF.

The chain has TRBV29-1 and TRBJ2-7; 10 bases align to TRBD1. This CDR3 comprises 12 residues. From germline, CDR1 is SQVTM and CDR2 ANQGSEA. The J segment lost 6 bases and the V segment lost 4 bases, leaving 3 bases of the junction unmatched. The CDR3 DNA sequence: TGCAGCGTTGGTAGGGACAGGGGCGAGCAGTACTTC. This codes for CSVGRDRGEQYF.

This clonotype was counted a few times. The chain uses TRBV6-5 and TRBJ2-6, with a weak D call TRBD1 (6 bases). Germline V gene data show CDR1 as MNHEY and CDR2 as SVGAGI. V was cut by 0 bases and J by 4 bases, with 10 bases left in between. This CDR3 spans 16 amino acids. CDR3 sequence reads: CASSYSGGGGANVLTF. For the CDR3, the DNA is TGTGCCAGCAGTTACTCAGGGGGTGGAGGGGCCAACGTCCTGACTTTC.

This clonotype was recorded a few times. At one end, the junction sequence differs from germline, possibly due to a read error. The chain uses TRBV12-3 or TRBV12-4 and TRBJ2-7; a possible D gene is TRBD2 (7 bases). CDR3 length: 16 residues. CDR3 in amino acids: CASSPLQGREKYGQYF. CDR3 bases: TGTGCCAGCAGTCCACTTCAGGGGCGGGAGAAGTACGGGCAGTACTTC.

The V gene is TRBV29-1, the J gene TRBJ2-2; D is possibly TRBD1 or TRBD2 (5 bases each). The CDR3 runs to 17 residues. Looked up from germline, CDR1 is SQVTM and CDR2 is ANQGSEA. V was clipped by 7 bases and J by 2 bases, with 23 bases between them. This chain's CDR3 is CSAARQGPGLNTGELFF. Written as DNA, the CDR3 is TGCAGCGCAGCCCGGCAGGGCCCGGGGCTAAACACCGGGGAGCTGTTTTTT.